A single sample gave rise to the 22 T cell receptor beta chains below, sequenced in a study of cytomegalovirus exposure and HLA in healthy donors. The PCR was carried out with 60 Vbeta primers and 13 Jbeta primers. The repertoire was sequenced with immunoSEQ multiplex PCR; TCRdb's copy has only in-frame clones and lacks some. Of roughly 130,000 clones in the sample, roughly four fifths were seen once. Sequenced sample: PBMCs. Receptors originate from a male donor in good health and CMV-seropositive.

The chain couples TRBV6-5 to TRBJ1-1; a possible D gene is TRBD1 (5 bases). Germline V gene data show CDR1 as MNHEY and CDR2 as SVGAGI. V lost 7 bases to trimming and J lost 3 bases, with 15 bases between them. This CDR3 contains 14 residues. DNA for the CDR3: TGTGCCAGCATCCGGAGAGCGGGGGACACTGAAGCTTTCTTT. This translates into CASIRRAGDTEAFF.

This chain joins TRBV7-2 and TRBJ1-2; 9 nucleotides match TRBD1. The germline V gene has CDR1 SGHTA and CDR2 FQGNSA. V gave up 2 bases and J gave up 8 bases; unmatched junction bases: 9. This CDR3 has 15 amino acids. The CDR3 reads CASSLQQGASEGYTF. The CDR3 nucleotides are TGTGCCAGCAGCTTACAACAGGGGGCATCGGAAGGCTACACCTTC.

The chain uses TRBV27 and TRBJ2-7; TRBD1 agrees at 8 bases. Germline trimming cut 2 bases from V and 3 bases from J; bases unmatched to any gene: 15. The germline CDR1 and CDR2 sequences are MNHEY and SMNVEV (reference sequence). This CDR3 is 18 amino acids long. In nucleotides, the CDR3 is TGTGCCAGCAGTTTAGTCCCCCCGGACAGGGATCACTTCTACGAGCAGTACTTC. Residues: CASSLVPPDRDHFYEQYF.

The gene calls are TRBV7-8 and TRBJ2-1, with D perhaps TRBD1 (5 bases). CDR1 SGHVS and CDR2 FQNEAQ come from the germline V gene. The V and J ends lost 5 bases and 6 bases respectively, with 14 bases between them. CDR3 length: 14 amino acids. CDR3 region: CASSPGGALNEQFF. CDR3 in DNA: TGTGCCAGCAGCCCGGGTGGGGCCCTCAATGAGCAGTTCTTC.

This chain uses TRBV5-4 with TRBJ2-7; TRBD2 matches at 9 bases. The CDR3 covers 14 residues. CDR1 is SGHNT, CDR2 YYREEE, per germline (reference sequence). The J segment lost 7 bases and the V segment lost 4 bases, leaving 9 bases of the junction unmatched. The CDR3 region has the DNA TGTGCCAGCAGCCCAAGAGCGGGGGGAACAGAGCAGTACTTC. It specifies CASSPRAGGTEQYF.

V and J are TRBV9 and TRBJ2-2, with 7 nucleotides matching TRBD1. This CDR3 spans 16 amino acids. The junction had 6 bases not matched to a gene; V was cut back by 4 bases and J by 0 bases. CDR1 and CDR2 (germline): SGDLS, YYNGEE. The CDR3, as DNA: TGTGCCAGCAGCCCTAGGGACAGCCCGAACACCGGGGAGCTGTTTTTT. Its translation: CASSPRDSPNTGELFF.

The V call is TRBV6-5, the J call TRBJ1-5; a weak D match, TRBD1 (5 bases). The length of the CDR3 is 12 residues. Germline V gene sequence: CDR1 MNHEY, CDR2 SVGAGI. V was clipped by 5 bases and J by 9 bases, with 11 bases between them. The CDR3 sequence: CASSEGGGPQHF. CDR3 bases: TGTGCCAGCAGTGAGGGCGGGGGGCCCCAGCATTTT.

This CDR3 reads CASSPLQGVYEQYF. In DNA form, the CDR3 reads TGTGCCAGCAGTCCCCTACAGGGGGTCTACGAGCAGTACTTC. The chain recombines TRBV27 with TRBJ2-7; 8 nucleotides match TRBD1. This CDR3 is built from 14 residues. Trimming at V came to 5 bases and at J to 3 bases, leaving 6 bases not matched to a gene. The germline V gene has CDR1 MNHEY and CDR2 SMNVEV (reference sequence).

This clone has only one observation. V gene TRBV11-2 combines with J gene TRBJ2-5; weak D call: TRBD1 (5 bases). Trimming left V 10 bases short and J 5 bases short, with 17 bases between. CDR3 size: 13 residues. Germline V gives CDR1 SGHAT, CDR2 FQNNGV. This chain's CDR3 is CATSLRGWETQYF. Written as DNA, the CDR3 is TGTGCCACCTCTCTAAGGGGATGGGAGACCCAGTACTTC.

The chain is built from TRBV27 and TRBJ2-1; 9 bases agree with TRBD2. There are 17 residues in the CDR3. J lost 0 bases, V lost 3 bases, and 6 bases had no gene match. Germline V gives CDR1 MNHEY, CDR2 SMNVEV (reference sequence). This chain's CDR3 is CASSFGAGGVSYNEQFF. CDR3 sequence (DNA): TGTGCCAGCAGTTTTGGGGCGGGAGGGGTCTCCTACAATGAGCAGTTCTTC.

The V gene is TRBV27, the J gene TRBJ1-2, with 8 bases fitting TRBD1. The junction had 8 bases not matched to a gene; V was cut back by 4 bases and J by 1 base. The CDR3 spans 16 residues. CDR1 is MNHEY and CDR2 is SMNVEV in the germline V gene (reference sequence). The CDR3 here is CASSSSRTGFNYGYTF. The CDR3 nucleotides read TGTGCCAGCAGTTCGTCCAGGACAGGGTTTAACTATGGCTACACCTTC.

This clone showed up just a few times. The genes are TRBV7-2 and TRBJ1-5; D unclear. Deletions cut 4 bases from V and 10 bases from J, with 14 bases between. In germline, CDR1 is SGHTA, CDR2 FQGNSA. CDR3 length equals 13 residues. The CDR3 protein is CASSSDGIGPQHF. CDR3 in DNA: TGTGCCAGCAGCTCAGACGGGATCGGCCCCCAGCATTTT.

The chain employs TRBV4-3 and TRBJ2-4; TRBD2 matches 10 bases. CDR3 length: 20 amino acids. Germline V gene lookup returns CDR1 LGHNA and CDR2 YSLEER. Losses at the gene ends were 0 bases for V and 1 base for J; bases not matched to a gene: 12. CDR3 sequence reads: CASSQEAPIGSGRAKNIQYF. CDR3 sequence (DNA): TGCGCCAGCAGCCAAGAGGCCCCCATCGGTAGCGGGAGGGCCAAAAACATTCAGTACTTC.

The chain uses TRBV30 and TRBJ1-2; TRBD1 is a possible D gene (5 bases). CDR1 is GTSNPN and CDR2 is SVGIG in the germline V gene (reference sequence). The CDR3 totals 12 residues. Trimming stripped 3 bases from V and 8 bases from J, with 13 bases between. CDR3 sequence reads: CAWRGGKGGYTF. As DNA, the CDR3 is TGTGCCTGGAGGGGGGGGAAGGGCGGCTACACCTTC. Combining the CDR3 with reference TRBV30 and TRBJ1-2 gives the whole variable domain SQTIHQWPATLVQPVGSPLSLECTVEGTSNPNLYWYRQAAGRGLQLLFYSVGIGQISSEVPQNLSASRPQDRQFILSSKKLLLSDSGFYLCAWRGGKGGYTFGSGTRLTVV.

The CDR3 region has the DNA TGTGCCAGCAGCCAAGCTAGGGGGCGTAGTAACACTGAAGCTTTCTTT. Protein: CASSQARGRSNTEAFF. The chain is built from TRBV7-9 and TRBJ1-1, with 7 bases that match TRBD1. The V gene's germline CDR1 is SEHNR and CDR2 FQNEAQ (reference sequence). The ends lost 5 bases at V and 2 bases at J; junction bases unmatched: 11. The CDR3 is made up of 16 amino acids.

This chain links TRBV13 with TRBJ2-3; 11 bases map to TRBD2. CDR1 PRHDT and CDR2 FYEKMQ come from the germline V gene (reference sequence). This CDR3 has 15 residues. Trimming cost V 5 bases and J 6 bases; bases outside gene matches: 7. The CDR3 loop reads CASSMGSSGRDTQYF. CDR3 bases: TGTGCCAGCAGCATGGGGTCTAGCGGGAGGGATACGCAGTATTTT.

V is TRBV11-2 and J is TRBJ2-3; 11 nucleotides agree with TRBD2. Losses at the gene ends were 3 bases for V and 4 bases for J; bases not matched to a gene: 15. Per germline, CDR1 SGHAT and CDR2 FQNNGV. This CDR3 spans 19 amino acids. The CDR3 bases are TGTGCCAGCAGCTTCCGTCTAGCCGGGACTAGCGGTATCTCAGATACGCAGTATTTT. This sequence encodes CASSFRLAGTSGISDTQYF.

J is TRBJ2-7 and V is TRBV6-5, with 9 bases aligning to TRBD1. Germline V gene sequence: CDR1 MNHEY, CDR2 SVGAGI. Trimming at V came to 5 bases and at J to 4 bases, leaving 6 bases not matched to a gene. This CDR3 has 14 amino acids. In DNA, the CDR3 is TGTGCCAGCAGTCGCGGGACAGGGAGGTACGAGCAGTACTTC. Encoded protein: CASSRGTGRYEQYF.

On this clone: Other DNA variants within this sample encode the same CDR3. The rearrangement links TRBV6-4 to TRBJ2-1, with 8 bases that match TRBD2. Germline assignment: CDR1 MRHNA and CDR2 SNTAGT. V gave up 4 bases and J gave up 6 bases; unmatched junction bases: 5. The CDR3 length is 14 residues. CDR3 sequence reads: CASSALAEPNEQFF. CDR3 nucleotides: TGTGCCAGCAGTGCACTAGCGGAGCCCAATGAGCAGTTCTTC.

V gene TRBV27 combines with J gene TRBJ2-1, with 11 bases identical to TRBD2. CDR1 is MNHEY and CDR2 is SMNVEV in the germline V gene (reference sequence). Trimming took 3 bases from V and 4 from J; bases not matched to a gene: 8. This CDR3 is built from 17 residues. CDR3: CASSLMTSGIGYNEQFF. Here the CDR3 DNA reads TGTGCCAGCAGTTTGATGACTAGCGGGATTGGTTACAATGAGCAGTTCTTC.

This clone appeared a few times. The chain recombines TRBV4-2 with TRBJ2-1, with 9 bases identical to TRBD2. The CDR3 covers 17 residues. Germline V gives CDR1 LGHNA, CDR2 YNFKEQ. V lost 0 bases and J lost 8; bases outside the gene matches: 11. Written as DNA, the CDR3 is TGTGCCAGCAGCCAAGAATGGAAAGGCGGGAGGGCCGATGAGCAGTTCTTC. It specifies CASSQEWKGGRADEQFF.

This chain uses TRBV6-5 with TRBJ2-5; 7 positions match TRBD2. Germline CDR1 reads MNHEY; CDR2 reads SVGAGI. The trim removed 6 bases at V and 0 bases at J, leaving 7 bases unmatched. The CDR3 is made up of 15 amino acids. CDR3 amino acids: CASRRPGLDQETQYF. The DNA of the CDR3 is TGTGCCAGCAGGCGCCCCGGACTAGACCAAGAGACCCAGTACTTC.